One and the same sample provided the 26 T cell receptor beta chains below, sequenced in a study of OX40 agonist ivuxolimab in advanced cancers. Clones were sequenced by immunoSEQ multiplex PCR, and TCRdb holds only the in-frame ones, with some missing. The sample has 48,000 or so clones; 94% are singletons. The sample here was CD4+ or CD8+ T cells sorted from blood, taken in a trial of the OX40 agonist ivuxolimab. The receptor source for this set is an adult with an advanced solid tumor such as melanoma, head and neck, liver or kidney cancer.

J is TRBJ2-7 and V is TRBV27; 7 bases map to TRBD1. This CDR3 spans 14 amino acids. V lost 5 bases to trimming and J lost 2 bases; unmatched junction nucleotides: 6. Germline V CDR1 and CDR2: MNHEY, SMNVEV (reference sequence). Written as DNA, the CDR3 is TGTGCCAGCAGTGGGACAGCGGACACCTACGAGCAGTACTTC. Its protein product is CASSGTADTYEQYF.

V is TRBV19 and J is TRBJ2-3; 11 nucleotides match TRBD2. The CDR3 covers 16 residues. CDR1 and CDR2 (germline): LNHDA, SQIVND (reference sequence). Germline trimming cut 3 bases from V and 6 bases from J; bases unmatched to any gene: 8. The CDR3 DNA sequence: TGTGCCAGTAGTATTTACCAGGGACTAGCGGAGGATACGCAGTATTTT. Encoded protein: CASSIYQGLAEDTQYF.

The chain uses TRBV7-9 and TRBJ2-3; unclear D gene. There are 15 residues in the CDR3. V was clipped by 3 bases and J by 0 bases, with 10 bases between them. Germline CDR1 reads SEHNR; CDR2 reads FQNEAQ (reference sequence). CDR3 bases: TGTGCCAGCAGCTTGGCTATTTATAGCACAGATACGCAGTATTTT. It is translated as CASSLAIYSTDTQYF.

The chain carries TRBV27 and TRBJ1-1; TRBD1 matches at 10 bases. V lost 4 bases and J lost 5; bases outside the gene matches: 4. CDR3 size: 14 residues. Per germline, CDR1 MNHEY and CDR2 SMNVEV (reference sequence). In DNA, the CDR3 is TGTGCCAGCAGTTCTAGACAGGGGGCAACTGAAGCTTTCTTT. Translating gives CASSSRQGATEAFF.

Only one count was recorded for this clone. CDR3 residues: CASSFGGGTEAFF. In DNA, the CDR3 is TGTGCCAGCAGTTTCGGGGGTGGCACTGAAGCTTTCTTT. The chain combines TRBV27 with TRBJ1-1, with D possibly matching TRBD1 (5 bases). CDR1 and CDR2 (germline): MNHEY, SMNVEV (reference sequence). The CDR3 totals 13 residues. V was trimmed by 3 bases and J by 4 bases, leaving 9 bases between them.

CDR3 amino acids: CSVEGLAGLNEQFF. The CDR3 DNA reads as TGCAGCGTTGAGGGACTAGCGGGGCTGAATGAGCAGTTCTTC. The V call is TRBV29-1, the J call TRBJ2-1; 13 bases are shared with TRBD2. CDR1 and CDR2 (germline): SQVTM, ANQGSEA. Unmatched junction bases numbered 3, after V lost 3 bases and J lost 7 bases. The CDR3 length is 14 residues.

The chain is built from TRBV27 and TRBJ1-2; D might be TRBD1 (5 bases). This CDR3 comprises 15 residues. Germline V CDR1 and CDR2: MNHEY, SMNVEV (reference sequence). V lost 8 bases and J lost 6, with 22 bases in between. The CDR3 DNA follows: TGTGCCAGCTGCCGGCAGGGACTCCCTGGGAATGGCTACACCTTC. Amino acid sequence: CASCRQGLPGNGYTF.

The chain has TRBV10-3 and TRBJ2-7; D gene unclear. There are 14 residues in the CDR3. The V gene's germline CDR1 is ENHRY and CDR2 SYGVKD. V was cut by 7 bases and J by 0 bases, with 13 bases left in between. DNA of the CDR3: TGTGCCATCACCCCTGGGGTAGCCTCCTACGAGCAGTACTTC. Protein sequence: CAITPGVASYEQYF.

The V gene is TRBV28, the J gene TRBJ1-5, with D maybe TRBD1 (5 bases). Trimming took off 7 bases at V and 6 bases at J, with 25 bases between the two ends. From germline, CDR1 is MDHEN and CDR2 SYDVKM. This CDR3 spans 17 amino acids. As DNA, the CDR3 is TGTGCCAGCAACCTGGGGGGGGAATGGGTCTCGGGTCAGCCCCAGCATTTT. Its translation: CASNLGGEWVSGQPQHF. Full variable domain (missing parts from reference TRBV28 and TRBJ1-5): DVKVTQSSRYLVKRTGEKVFLECVQDMDHENMFWYRQDPGLGLRLIYFSYDVKMKEKGDIPEGYSVSREKKERFSLILESASTNQTSMYLCASNLGGEWVSGQPQHFGDGTRLSIL.

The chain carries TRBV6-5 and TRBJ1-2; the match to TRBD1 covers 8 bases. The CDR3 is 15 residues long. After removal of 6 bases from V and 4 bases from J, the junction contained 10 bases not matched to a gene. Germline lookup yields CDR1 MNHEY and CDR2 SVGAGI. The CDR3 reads CASRSLGQGSYGYTF. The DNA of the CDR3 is TGTGCCAGCAGATCGCTAGGACAGGGTAGCTATGGCTACACCTTC.

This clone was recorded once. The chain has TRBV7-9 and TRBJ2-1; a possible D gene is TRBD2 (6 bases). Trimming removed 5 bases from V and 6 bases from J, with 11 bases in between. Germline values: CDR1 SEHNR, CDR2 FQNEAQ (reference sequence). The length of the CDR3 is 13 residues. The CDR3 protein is CASSPTTSNEQFF. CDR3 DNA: TGTGCCAGCAGCCCTACGACTAGCAATGAGCAGTTCTTC.

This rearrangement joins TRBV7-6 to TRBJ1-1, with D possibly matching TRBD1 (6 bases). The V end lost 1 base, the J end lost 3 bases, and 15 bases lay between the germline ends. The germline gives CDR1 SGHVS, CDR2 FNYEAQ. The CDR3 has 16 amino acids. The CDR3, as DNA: TGTGCCAGCAGCTTAGACCGGAGGGGGGAGGACACTGAAGCTTTCTTT. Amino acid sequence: CASSLDRRGEDTEAFF.

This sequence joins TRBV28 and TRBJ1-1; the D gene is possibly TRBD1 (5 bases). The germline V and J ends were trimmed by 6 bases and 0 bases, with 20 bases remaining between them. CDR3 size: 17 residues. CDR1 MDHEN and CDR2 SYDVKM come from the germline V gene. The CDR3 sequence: CASSPMGVQILNTEAFF. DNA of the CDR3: TGTGCCAGCAGCCCTATGGGGGTCCAGATACTGAACACTGAAGCTTTCTTT.

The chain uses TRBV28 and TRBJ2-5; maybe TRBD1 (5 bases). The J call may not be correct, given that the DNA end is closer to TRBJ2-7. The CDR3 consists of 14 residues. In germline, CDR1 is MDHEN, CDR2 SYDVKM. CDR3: CASQLGPVSYEQYF. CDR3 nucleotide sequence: TGTGCCAGCCAACTGGGGCCGGTCTCCTACGAGCAGTACTTC.

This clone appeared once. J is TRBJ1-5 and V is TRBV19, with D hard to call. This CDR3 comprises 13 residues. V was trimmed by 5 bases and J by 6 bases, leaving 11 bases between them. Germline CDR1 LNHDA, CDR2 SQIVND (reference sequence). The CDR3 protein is CASSAILSQPQHF. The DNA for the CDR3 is TGTGCCAGTAGTGCCATACTTAGTCAGCCCCAGCATTTT.

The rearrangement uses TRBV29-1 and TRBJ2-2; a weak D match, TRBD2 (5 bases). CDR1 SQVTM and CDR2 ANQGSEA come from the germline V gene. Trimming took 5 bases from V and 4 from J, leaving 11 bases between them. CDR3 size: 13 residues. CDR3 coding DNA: TGCAGCGTTAGGATTGGAGGCACCGGGGAGCTGTTTTTT. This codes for CSVRIGGTGELFF.

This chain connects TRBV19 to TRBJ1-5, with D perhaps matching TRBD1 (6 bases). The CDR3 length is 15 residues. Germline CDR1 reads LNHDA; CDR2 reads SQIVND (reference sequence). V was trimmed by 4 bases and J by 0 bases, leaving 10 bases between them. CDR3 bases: TGTGCCAGTAGTACCAGGACAGATAGCAATCAGCCCCAGCATTTT. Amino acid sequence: CASSTRTDSNQPQHF.

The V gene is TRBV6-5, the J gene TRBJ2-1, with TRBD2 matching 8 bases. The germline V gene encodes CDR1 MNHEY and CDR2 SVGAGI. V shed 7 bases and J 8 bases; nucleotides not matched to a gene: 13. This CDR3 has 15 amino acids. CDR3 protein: CASKTGTSPDDEQFF. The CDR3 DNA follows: TGTGCCAGCAAAACCGGGACTAGTCCTGACGATGAGCAGTTCTTC.

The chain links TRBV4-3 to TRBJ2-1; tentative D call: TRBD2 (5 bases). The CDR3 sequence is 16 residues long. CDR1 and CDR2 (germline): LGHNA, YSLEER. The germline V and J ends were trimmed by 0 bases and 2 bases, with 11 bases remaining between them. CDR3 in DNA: TGCGCCAGCAGCCAAGATTCAGGACTGACCTACAATGAGCAGTTCTTC. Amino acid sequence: CASSQDSGLTYNEQFF.

The DNA for the CDR3 is TGTGCCACCCTTGGGTGCCTGGCCTACGAGCAGTACTTC. It specifies CATLGCLAYEQYF. The chain couples TRBV21-1 to TRBJ2-7. TRBV21-1 is a known pseudogene. This CDR3 has 13 residues.

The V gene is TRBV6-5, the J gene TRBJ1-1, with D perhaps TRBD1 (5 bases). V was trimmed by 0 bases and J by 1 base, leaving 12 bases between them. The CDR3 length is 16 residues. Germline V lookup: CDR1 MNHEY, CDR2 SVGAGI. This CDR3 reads CASSYSVGAGNTEAFF. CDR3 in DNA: TGTGCCAGCAGTTACTCGGTCGGGGCTGGGAACACTGAAGCTTTCTTT.

The CDR3 DNA reads TGCGCCAGCAGCTTTTCAGACTTGAACACTGAAGCTTTCTTT. Its translation is CASSFSDLNTEAFF. The chain has TRBV5-1 and TRBJ1-1, with unresolved D. This CDR3 has 14 amino acids. With 2 bases removed from V and 0 bases from J, the gap between germline ends came to 8 bases. CDR1 SGHRS and CDR2 YFSETQ come from the germline V gene.

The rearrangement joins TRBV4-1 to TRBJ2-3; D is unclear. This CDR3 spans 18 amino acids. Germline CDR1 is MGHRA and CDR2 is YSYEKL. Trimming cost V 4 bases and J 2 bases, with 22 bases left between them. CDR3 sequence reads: CASSPYITLESITDTQYF. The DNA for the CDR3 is TGCGCCAGCAGCCCGTATATCACCCTAGAGAGTATCACAGATACGCAGTATTTT.

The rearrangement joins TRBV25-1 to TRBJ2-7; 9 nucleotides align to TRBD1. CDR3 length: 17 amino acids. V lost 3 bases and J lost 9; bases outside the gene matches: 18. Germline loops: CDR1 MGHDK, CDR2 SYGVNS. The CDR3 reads CASSEYGAQGAGVGQYF. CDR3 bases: TGTGCCAGCAGTGAGTACGGGGCACAGGGGGCCGGAGTTGGGCAGTACTTC.

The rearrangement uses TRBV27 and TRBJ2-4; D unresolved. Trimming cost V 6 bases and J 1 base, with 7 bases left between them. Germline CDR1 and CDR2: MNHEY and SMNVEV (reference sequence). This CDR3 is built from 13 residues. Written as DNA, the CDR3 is TGTGCCAGCAGCCATGGGGCCAAAAACATTCAGTACTTC. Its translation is CASSHGAKNIQYF.

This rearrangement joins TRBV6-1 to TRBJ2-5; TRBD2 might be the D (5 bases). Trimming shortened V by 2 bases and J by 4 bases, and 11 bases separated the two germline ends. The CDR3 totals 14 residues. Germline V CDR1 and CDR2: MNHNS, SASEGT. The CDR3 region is CASSEFRAGETQYF. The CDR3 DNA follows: TGTGCCAGCAGTGAATTTAGGGCGGGAGAGACCCAGTACTTC.